The 14 T cell receptor beta chains below were found in one sample sequenced in a study of technical replicates of blood from a handful of donors (dated by TCRdb to the late 2010s). Libraries were prepared through the immunoSEQ multiplex PCR assay. TCRdb retrieved this table from immuneACCESS and kept in-frame rearrangements only. Not all clones are present; in checked studies, unresolved V genes account for under half, and no reason is known for the remainder. Present in this sample are some 87,000 clones, 90% to 98% of which were seen just once. The ten largest account for under 0.4% of the sample. Sample: T cells isolated from PBMCs. These receptors were collected from a human donor in good health.

The rearrangement joins TRBV15 to TRBJ2-1; 7 bases match TRBD2. The germline gives CDR1 LNHNV, CDR2 YYDKDF (reference sequence). J was trimmed by 9 bases and V by 2 bases; bases with no gene match: 13. The CDR3 contains 16 residues. This chain's CDR3 is CATSRLPAGKVGEQFF. The CDR3 DNA follows: TGTGCCACCAGCAGATTACCAGCGGGAAAAGTAGGTGAGCAGTTCTTC.

The chain carries TRBV29-1 and TRBJ1-3; D is uncertain. The CDR3 length is 14 residues. Germline V CDR1 and CDR2: SQVTM, ANQGSEA. Trimming pared 3 bases from V and 0 bases from J, leaving 9 bases between. The CDR3 loop is CSVEGRLSGNTIYF. Written as DNA, the CDR3 is TGCAGCGTTGAGGGTAGACTCTCTGGAAACACCATATATTTT.

The J gene is TRBJ2-6, the V gene TRBV5-4; 9 nucleotides line up with TRBD1. CDR1 is SGHNT and CDR2 is YYREEE in the germline V gene (reference sequence). J lost 1 base, V lost 3 bases, and 11 bases had no gene match. The CDR3 loop spans 19 amino acids. This CDR3 reads CASSSPTGDRVSGANVLTF. The CDR3 DNA is TGTGCCAGCAGCTCCCCAACGGGGGACAGGGTATCTGGGGCCAACGTCCTGACTTTC.

V gene TRBV5-1 combines with J gene TRBJ1-1, with D uncertain. Germline CDR1 reads SGHRS; CDR2 reads YFSETQ. The CDR3 sequence is 12 residues long. V dropped 5 bases and J dropped 2 bases, with 7 bases sitting between them. CDR3 amino acids: CASRAGNTEAFF. CDR3 bases: TGCGCCAGCAGGGCGGGAAACACTGAAGCTTTCTTT.

The chain combines TRBV11-2 with TRBJ2-2; D remains ambiguous. The germline V gene has CDR1 SGHAT and CDR2 FQNNGV. V lost 5 bases and J 1 base, leaving 14 bases between the germline ends. The CDR3 covers 16 residues. In nucleotides, the CDR3 is TGTGCCAGCAGCCCAGTGGCAGGTGGGAACACCGGGGAGCTGTTTTTT. The encoded protein is CASSPVAGGNTGELFF.

The chain recombines TRBV9 with TRBJ2-5, with D possibly matching TRBD1 (6 bases). CDR3 length: 15 residues. Trimming stripped 1 base from V and 5 bases from J, with 15 bases between. Germline values: CDR1 SGDLS, CDR2 YYNGEE. DNA for the CDR3: TGTGCCAGCAGCGTATATCAGGGGAAAGGGGAGACCCAGTACTTC. It encodes CASSVYQGKGETQYF. The entire variable domain, with the rest obtained from reference TRBV9 and TRBJ2-5, is as follows: DSGVTQTPKHLITATGQRVTLRCSPRSGDLSVYWYQQSLDQGLQFLIQYYNGEERAKGNILERFSAQQFPDLHSELNLSSLELGDSALYFCASSVYQGKGETQYFGPGTRLLVL.

The CDR3 sequence: CASSPTSGTYNEQFF. As DNA, the CDR3 is TGTGCCAGCAGTCCGACTAGCGGGACCTACAATGAGCAGTTCTTC. The chain recombines TRBV2 with TRBJ2-1; 11 bases align to TRBD2. Germline V gives CDR1 SNHLY, CDR2 FYNNEI. V gave up 5 bases and J gave up 2 bases; unmatched junction bases: 2. The CDR3 is 15 amino acids.

The V call is TRBV5-6, the J call TRBJ1-4; D unresolved. This CDR3 is built from 14 residues. Germline V gene sequence: CDR1 SGHDT, CDR2 YYEEEE. The V end lost 3 bases, the J end lost 4 bases, and 10 bases lay between the germline ends. CDR3 protein: CASSYAGNNEKLFF. The CDR3 coding sequence is TGTGCCAGCAGCTATGCGGGGAATAATGAAAAACTGTTTTTT.

This chain joins TRBV4-1 and TRBJ2-6; 9 bases are a match to TRBD2. The V and J ends lost 0 bases and 1 base, in that order; junction bases with no gene match: 10. Germline loops: CDR1 MGHRA, CDR2 YSYEKL. The CDR3 covers 20 residues. CDR3 in DNA: TGCGCCAGCAGCCAAGATTTTTTAGCGGGAGAGTCATCTGGGGCCAACGTCCTGACTTTC. It encodes CASSQDFLAGESSGANVLTF.

This rearrangement joins TRBV29-1 to TRBJ2-3; 8 nucleotides agree with TRBD2. CDR1 and CDR2 (germline): SQVTM, ANQGSEA. This CDR3 has 14 amino acids. Losses at the gene ends were 4 bases for V and 4 bases for J; bases not matched to a gene: 7. The CDR3 coding sequence is TGCAGCGTTGCCCAGCGGGAGAGTTCAGATACGCAGTATTTT. The encoded protein is CSVAQRESSDTQYF.

The genes are TRBV11-2 and TRBJ1-2, with 7 bases matching TRBD1. In germline, CDR1 is SGHAT, CDR2 FQNNGV. CDR3 length: 16 amino acids. Trimming cost V 5 bases and J 4 bases; bases outside gene matches: 13. This CDR3 reads CASSKTRGASFYGYTF. In DNA form, the CDR3 reads TGTGCCAGCAGCAAGACCAGGGGGGCCAGTTTCTATGGCTACACCTTC.

J is TRBJ2-1 and V is TRBV7-3; TRBD2 agrees at 7 bases. In germline, CDR1 is SGHTA, CDR2 FQGTGA. V lost 1 base, J lost 2 bases, and 2 bases stayed unmatched. The CDR3 spans 15 residues. The CDR3: CASSLSGSAYNEQFF. CDR3 DNA: TGTGCCAGCAGCTTAAGCGGGAGTGCCTACAATGAGCAGTTCTTC.

The chain uses TRBV15 and TRBJ2-7; TRBD2 might be the D (5 bases). The CDR3 has 18 residues. Looked up from germline, CDR1 is LNHNV and CDR2 is YYDKDF (reference sequence). Trimming pared 0 bases from V and 3 bases from J, leaving 21 bases between. For the CDR3, the DNA is TGTGCCACCAGCAGAGATCGGGGTCTTGACGCCCCATACTACGAGCAGTACTTC. Its translation is CATSRDRGLDAPYYEQYF.

To note about this clone: The identical CDR3 is also encoded by other nucleotide sequences in the sample. This chain connects TRBV6-5 to TRBJ2-7; perhaps TRBD1 as D (6 bases). CDR1 and CDR2 (germline): MNHEY, SVGAGI. This CDR3 has 13 residues. Deletions cut 2 bases from V and 2 bases from J, with 7 bases between. This CDR3 reads CASSYGGPYEQYF. The CDR3 DNA reads as TGTGCCAGCAGTTACGGGGGCCCCTACGAGCAGTACTTC.